This T cell receptor (beta chain) was recorded in a study of T cells in localized non-small cell lung cancer. Regarding the study as a whole: Researchers found a median approximately 55 of the top 100 tumor clones in adjacent lung. Uninvolved adjacent lung had more T cell clonality than any other tissue, topping tumor.

Profiling relied on immunoSEQ multiplex PCR, and the TCRdb table lists in-frame clones only, not all of them. Here the sample spans some 2,400 clones, around 26% being singletons. CDR1 is MNHGY and CDR2 is SAAAGT in the germline V gene. With 5 bases clipped from V and 4 bases from J, the junction kept 9 bases outside the gene matches. This CDR3 is built from 15 residues. As for this clone: Its cognate antigen is unknown.

The sequenced sample was lung tumor tissue, obtained before any cancer treatment. V usage is TRBV6-8 and J usage is TRBJ2-3; TRBD2 agrees at 7 bases. The origin of this receptor is a male donor aged 60 or over with stage II squamous cell lung carcinoma. CDR3 region: CASSGRGPGADTQYF. The CDR3 DNA follows: TGTGCCAGCAGTGGGAGGGGACCCGGGGCAGATACGCAGTATTTT.